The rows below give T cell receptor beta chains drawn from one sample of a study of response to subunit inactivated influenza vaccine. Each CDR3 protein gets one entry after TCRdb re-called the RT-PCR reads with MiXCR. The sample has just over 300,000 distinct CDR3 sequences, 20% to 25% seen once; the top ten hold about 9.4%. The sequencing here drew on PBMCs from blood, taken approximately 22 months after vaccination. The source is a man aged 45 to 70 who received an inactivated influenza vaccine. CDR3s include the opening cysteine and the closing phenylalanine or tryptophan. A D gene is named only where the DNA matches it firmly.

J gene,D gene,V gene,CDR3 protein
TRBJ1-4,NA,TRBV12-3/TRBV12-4,CASRQVGGEKLFF
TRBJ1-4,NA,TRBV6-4,CASRKEDRLNEKLFF
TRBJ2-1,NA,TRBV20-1,CSASQASREFF
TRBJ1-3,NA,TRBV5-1,CASSFGPSGNTIYF
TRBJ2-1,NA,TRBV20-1,CSAGRRLDSSEQFF
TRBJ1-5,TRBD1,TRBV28,CASRVNRGSISHQPQHF
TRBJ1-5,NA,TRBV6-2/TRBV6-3,CASSFSVGNQPQHF
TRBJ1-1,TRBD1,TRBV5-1,CASSPGGRRATEAFF
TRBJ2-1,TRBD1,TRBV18,CASSPGTGLNEQFF
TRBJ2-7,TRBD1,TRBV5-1,CASSGTGGSYEQYF
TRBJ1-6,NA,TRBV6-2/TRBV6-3,CASSYGRSSPLHF
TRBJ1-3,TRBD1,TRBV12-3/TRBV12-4,CASRAGTVSGNTIYF
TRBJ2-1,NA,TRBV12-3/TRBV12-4,CASSLSASAPNEQFF
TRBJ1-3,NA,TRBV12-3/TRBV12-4,CASSLQGGRNTIYF
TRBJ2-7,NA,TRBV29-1,CSVVGVSAYEQYF
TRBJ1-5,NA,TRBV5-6,CARSPGGQSNQPQHF
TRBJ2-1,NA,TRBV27,CASSFWVETPYNEQFF
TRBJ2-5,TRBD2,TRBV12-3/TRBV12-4,CASSLASGGYQETQYF
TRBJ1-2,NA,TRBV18,CASSYATGAGYGYTF
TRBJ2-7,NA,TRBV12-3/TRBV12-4,CASNVRGYGSSYEQYF
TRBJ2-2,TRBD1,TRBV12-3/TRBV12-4,CASTATGERAGELFF
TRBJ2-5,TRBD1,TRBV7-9,CASSPRDRVETQYF
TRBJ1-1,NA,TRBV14,CASSLREQVMNTEAFF
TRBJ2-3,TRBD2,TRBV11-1,CASSPGAAGLAGATDTQYF
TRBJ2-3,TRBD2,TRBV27,CASSFWGGSSGDTQYF
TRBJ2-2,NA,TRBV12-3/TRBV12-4,CASSRANGELFF
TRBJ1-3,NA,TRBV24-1,CATSDSSFPGNTIYF
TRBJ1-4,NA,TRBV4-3,CASSNSYGNEKLFF
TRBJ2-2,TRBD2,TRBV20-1,CSAGLAENTGELFF
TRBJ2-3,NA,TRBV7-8,CASSVPGDTQYF
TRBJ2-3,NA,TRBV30,CAWSRKTPYTDTQYF
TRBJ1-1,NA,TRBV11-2,CASSLDRGVTEAFF
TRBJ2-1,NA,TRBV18,CASSQQGYEQFF
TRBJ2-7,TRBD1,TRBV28,CASSTGAGVLYEQYF
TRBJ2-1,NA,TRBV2,CASRASLGAYNEQFF
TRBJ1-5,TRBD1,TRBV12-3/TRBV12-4,CASRPIRGQGQGQPQHF
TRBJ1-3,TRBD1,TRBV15,CATSSPGTEGNTIYF
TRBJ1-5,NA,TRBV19,CAGGGNQPQHF
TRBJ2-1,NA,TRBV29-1,CSVGLAVSSYNEQFF
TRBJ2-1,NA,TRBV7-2,CASSFASRTEQFF
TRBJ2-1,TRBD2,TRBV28,CASSGLVNEQFF
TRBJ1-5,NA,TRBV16,CASSQGAGLDQPQHF
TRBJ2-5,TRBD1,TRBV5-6,CASSLARDSQETQYF
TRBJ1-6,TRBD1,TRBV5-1,CASSEAGQTYNSPLHF
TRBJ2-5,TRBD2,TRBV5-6,CASSLQATSGETQYF
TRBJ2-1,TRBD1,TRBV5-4,CASSFYRGSREQFF
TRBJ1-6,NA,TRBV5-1,CASSLEAVGRGNSPLHF
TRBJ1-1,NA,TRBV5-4,CASSPGVDEAFF
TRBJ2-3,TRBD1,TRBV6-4,CASSGTGGADTQYF
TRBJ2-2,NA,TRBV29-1,CSAWDTPNTGELFF
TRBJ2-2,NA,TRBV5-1,CASSHGGAKATGELFF
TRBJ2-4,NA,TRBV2,CASSELSETLAKNIQYF
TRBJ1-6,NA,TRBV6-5,CASSYAVGGGPLHF
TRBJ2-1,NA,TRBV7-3,CASSLAGTGAEQFF
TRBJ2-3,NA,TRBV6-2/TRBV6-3,CASHLNRLTDTQYF